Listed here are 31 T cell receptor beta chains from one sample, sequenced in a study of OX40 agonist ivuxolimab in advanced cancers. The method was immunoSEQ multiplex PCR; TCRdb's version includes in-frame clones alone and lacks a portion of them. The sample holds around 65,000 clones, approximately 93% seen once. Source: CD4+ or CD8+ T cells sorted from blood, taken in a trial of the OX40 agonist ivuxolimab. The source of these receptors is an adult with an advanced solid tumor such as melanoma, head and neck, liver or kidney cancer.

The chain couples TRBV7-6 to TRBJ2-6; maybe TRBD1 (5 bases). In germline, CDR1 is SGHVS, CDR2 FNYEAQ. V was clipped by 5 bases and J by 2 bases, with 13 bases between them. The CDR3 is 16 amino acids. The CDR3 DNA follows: TGTGCCAGCAGCCTGGAGCAGGGAACTGGGGCCAACGTCCTGACTTTC. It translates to CASSLEQGTGANVLTF.

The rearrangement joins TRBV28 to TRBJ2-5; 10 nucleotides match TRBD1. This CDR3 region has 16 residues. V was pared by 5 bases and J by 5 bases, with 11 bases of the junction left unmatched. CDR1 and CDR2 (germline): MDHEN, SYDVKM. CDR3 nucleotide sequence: TGTGCCAGCAGTCTCCCGGGACAGGGGACCCAGGAGACCCAGTACTTC. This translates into CASSLPGQGTQETQYF.

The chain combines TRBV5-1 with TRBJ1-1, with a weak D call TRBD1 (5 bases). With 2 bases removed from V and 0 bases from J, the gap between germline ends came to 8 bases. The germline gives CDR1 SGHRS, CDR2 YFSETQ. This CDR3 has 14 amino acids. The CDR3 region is CASSFTGVNTEAFF. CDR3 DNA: TGCGCCAGCAGCTTTACAGGCGTGAACACTGAAGCTTTCTTT.

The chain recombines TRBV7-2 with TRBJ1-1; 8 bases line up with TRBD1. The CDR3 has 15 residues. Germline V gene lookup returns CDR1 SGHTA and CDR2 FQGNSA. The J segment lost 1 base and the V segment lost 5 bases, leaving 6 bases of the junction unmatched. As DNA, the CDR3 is TGTGCCAGCAGCCCCCGGACAGGGCAGAACACTGAAGCTTTCTTT. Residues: CASSPRTGQNTEAFF. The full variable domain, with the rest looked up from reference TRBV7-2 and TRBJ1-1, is GAGVSQSPSNKVTEKGKDVELRCDPISGHTALYWYRQSLGQGLEFLIYFQGNSAPDKSGLPSDRFSAERTGGSVSTLTIQRTQQEDSAVYLCASSPRTGQNTEAFFGQGTRLTVV.

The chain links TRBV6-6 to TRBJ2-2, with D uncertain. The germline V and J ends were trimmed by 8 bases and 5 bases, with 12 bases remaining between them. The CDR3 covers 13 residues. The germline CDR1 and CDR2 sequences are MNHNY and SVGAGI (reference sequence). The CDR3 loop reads CASEHHQTGELFF. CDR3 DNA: TGTGCCAGCGAGCACCATCAGACCGGGGAGCTGTTTTTT.

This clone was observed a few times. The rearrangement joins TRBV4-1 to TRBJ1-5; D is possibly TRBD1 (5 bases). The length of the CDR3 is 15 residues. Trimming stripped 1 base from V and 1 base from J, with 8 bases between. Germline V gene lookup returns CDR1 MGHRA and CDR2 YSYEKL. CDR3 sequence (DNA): TGCGCCAGCAGCCAAGTGGGACTGAGCAATCAGCCCCAGCATTTT. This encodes CASSQVGLSNQPQHF.

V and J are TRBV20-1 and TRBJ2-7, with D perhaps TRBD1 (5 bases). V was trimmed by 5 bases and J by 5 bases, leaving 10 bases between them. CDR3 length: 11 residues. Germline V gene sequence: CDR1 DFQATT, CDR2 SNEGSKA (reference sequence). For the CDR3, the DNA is TGCAGTGCTCAGGGTCCCCACGAGCAGTACTTC. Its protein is CSAQGPHEQYF.

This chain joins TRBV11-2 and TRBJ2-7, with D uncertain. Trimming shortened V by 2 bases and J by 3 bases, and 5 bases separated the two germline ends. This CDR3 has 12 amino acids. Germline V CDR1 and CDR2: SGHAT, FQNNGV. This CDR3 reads CASSLLHYEQYF. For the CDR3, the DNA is TGTGCCAGCAGCTTATTGCACTACGAGCAGTACTTC. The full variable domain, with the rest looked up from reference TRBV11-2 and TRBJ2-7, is EAGVAQSPRYKIIEKRQSVAFWCNPISGHATLYWYQQILGQGPKLLIQFQNNGVVDDSQLPKDRFSAERLKGVDSTLKIQPAKLEDSAVYLCASSLLHYEQYFGPGTRLTVT.

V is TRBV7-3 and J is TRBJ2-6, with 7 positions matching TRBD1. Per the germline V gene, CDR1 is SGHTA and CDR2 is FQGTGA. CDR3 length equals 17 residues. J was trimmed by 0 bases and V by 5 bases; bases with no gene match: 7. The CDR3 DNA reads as TGTGCCAGCAGCCGCCGGGACAGAAGCTCTGGGGCCAACGTCCTGACTTTC. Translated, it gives CASSRRDRSSGANVLTF.

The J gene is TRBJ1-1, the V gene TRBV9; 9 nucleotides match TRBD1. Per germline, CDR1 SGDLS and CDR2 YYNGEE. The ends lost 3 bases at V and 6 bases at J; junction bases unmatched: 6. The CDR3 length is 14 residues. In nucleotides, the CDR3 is TGTGCCAGCAGCGCACAGGGGGCGAGCGCTGAAGCTTTCTTT. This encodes CASSAQGASAEAFF.

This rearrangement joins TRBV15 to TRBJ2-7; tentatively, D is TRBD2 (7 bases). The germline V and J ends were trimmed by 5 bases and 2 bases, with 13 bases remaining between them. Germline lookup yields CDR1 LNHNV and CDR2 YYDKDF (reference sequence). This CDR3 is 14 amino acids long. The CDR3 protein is CATSLGGGAYEQYF. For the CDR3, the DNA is TGTGCCACCAGCCTGGGAGGGGGAGCCTACGAGCAGTACTTC. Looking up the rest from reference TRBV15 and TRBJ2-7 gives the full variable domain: DAMVIQNPRYQVTQFGKPVTLSCSQTLNHNVMYWYQQKSSQAPKLLFHYYDKDFNNEADTPDNFQSRRPNTSFCFLDIRSPGLGDTAMYLCATSLGGGAYEQYFGPGTRLTVT.

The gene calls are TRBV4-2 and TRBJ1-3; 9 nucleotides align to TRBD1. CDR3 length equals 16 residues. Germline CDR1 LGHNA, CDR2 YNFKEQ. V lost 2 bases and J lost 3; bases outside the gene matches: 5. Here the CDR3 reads CASSQPRQGVGNTIYF. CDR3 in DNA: TGTGCCAGCAGCCAACCCCGACAGGGGGTTGGAAACACCATATATTTT.

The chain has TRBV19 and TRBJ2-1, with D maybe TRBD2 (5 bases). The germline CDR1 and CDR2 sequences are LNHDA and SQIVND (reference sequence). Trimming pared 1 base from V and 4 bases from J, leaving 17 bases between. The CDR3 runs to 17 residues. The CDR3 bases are TGTGCCAGTAGTATAGTGGCAGCCGGGATTGGGTACAATGAGCAGTTCTTC. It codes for CASSIVAAGIGYNEQFF.

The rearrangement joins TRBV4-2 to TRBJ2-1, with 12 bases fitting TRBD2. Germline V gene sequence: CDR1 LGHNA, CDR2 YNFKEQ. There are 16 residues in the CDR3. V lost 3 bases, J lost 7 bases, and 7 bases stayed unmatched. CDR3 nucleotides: TGTGCCAGCAGCCAGGGGGGGACTAGCGGGTTTAATGAGCAGTTCTTC. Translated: CASSQGGTSGFNEQFF.

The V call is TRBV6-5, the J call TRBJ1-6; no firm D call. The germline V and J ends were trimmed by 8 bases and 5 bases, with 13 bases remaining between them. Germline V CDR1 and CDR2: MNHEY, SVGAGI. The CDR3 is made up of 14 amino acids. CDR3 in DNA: TGTGCCAGCGGGCGGGGAAGCGATAATTCACCCCTCCACTTT. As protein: CASGRGSDNSPLHF.

CDR3 nucleotides: TGTGCCAGCTCACCAGCGGGAGGGCCTCTCAATGAGCAGTTCTTC. Translation: CASSPAGGPLNEQFF. The rearrangement links TRBV18 to TRBJ2-1; 9 bases map to TRBD2. The germline V gene has CDR1 KGHSH and CDR2 LQKENI. The ends lost 2 bases at V and 6 bases at J; junction bases unmatched: 5. The CDR3 is 15 residues long.

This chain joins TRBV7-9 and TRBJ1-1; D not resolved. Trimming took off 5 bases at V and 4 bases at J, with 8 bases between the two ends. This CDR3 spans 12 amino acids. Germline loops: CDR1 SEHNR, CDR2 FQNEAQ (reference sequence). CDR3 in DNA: TGTGCCAGCAGCCACCCACTCACTGAAGCTTTCTTT. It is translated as CASSHPLTEAFF.

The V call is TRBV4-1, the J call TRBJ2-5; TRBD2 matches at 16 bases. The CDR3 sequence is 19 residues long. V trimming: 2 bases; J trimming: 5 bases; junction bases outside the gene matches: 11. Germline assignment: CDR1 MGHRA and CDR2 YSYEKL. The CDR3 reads CASSQTAGTSGRGRETQYF. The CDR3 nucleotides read TGCGCCAGCAGCCAAACCGCGGGGACTAGCGGGAGGGGACGGGAGACCCAGTACTTC.

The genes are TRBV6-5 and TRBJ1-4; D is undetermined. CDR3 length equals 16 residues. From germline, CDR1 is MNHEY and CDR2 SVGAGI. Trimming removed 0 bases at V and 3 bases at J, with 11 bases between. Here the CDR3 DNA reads TGTGCCAGCAGTTACTCCTCATCCACGGCTAATGAAAAACTGTTTTTT. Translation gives CASSYSSSTANEKLFF.

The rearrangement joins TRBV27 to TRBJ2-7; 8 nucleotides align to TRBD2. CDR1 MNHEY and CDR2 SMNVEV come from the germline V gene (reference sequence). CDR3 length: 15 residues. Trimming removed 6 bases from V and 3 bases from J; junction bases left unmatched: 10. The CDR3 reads CASSLAGGRYYEQYF. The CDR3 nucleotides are TGTGCCAGCAGCCTGGCGGGGGGTAGATACTACGAGCAGTACTTC.

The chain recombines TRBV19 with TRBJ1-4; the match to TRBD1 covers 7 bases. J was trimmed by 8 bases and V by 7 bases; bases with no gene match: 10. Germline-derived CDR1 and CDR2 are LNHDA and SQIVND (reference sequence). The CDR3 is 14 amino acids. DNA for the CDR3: TGTGCCAGTAACAAGGGGGCCGCAATGGAAAAACTGTTTTTT. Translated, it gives CASNKGAAMEKLFF.

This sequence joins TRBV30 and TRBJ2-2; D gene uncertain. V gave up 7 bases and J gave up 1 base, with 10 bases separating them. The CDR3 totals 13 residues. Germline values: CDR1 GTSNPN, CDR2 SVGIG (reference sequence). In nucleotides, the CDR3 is TGTGCCTCGAGAGTGCTGAACACCGGGGAGCTGTTTTTT. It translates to CASRVLNTGELFF.

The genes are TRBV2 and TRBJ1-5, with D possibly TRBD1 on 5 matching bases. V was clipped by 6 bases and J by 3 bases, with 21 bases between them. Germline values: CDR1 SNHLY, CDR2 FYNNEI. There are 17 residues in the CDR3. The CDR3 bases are TGTGCCAGCAGGAAAGACAGTAATACACGGAACAATCAGCCCCAGCATTTT. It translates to CASRKDSNTRNNQPQHF.

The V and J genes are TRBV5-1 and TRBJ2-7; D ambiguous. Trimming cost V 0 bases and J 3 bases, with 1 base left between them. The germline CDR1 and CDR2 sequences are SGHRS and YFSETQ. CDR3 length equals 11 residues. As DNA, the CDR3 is TGCGCCAGCAGCTTGGACTACGAGCAGTACTTC. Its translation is CASSLDYEQYF.

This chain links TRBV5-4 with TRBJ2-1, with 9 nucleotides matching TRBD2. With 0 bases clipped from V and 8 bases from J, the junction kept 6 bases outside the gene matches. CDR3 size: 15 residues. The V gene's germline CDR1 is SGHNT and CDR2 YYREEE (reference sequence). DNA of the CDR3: TGTGCCAGCAGCTTGGATCTAGCGGGAAGCTATGAGCAGTTCTTC. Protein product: CASSLDLAGSYEQFF. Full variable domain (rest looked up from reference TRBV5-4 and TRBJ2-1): ETGVTQSPTHLIKTRGQQVTLRCSSQSGHNTVSWYQQALGQGPQFIFQYYREEENGRGNFPPRFSGLQFPNYSSELNVNALELDDSALYLCASSLDLAGSYEQFFGPGTRLTVL.

In DNA, the CDR3 is TGCGCCAGCAGCTTGGATGGGGGCGCGAGCACAGATACGCAGTATTTT. Protein sequence: CASSLDGGASTDTQYF. This chain joins TRBV5-1 and TRBJ2-3, with D possibly TRBD1 on 6 matching bases. The CDR3 length is 16 residues. Germline CDR1 SGHRS, CDR2 YFSETQ. V was pared by 0 bases and J by 0 bases, with 11 bases between.

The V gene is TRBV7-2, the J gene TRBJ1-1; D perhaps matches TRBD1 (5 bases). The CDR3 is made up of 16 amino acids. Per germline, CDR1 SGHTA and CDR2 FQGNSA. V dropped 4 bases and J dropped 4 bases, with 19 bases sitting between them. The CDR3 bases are TGTGCCAGCAGCTCTCCGGGACGCTCGGTGATCACTGAAGCTTTCTTT. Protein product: CASSSPGRSVITEAFF.

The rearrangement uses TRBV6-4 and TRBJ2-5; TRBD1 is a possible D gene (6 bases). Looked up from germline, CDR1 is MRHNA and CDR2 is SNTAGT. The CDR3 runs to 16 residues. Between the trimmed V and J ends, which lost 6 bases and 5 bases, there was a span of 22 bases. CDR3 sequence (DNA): TGTGCCAGCAGCCCACTAACAGGGTCTGGGGTCGAGACCCAGTACTTC. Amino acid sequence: CASSPLTGSGVETQYF.

The CDR3 DNA is TGTGCCAGCAGGGGAGCAGGGCGATCAGGAAACACCATATATTTT. The encoded protein is CASRGAGRSGNTIYF. The chain couples TRBV7-9 to TRBJ1-3; the D gene is possibly TRBD1 (5 bases). CDR3 length: 15 residues. CDR1 SEHNR and CDR2 FQNEAQ come from the germline V gene (reference sequence). Trimming pared 6 bases from V and 4 bases from J, leaving 16 bases between.

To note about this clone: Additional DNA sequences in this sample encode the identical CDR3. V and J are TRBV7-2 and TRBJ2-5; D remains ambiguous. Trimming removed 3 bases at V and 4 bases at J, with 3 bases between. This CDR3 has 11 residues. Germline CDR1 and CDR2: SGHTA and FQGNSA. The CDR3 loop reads CASSFRETQYF. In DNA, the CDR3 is TGTGCCAGCAGCTTTCGAGAGACCCAGTACTTC.

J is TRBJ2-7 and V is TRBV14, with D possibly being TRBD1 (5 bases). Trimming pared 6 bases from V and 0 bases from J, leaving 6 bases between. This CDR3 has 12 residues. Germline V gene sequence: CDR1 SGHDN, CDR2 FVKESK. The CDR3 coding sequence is TGTGCCAGCAGTCAGGGCTCCTACGAGCAGTACTTC. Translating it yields CASSQGSYEQYF. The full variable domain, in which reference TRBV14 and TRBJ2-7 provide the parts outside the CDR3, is EAGVTQFPSHSVIEKGQTVTLRCDPISGHDNLYWYRRVMGKEIKFLLHFVKESKQDESGMPNNRFLAERTGGTYSTLKVQPAELEDSGVYFCASSQGSYEQYFGPGTRLTVT.